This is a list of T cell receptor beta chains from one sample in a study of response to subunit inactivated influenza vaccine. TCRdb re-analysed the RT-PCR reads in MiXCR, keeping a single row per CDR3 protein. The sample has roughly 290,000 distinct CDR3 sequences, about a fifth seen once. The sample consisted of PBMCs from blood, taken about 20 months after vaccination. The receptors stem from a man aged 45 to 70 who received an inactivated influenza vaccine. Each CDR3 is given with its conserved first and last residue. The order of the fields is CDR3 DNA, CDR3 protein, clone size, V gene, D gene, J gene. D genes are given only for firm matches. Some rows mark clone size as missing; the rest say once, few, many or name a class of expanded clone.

cdr3_nt: TGTGCCAGCAGCAAATTCCCCGGTCGGCGGCTTAACTATGGCTACACCTTC
cdr3_aa: CASSKFPGRRLNYGYTF
clone_size: -
v_call: TRBV21-1
d_call: -
j_call: TRBJ1-2

cdr3_nt: TGTGCCAGCTCACCGGAACAGGTCTTACACTCTGGAAACACCATATATTTT
cdr3_aa: CASSPEQVLHSGNTIYF
clone_size: many
v_call: TRBV18
d_call: -
j_call: TRBJ1-3

cdr3_nt: TGTGCCAGCAGTTTTTGGGGACTAACCCCGAGCTCCTACAATGAGCAGTTCTTC
cdr3_aa: CASSFWGLTPSSYNEQFF
clone_size: -
v_call: TRBV28
d_call: TRBD2
j_call: TRBJ2-1

cdr3_nt: TGTGCCAGCAGCCGGGGGGCGGGCAAAAACATTCAGTACTTC
cdr3_aa: CASSRGAGKNIQYF
clone_size: -
v_call: TRBV7-6
d_call: -
j_call: TRBJ2-4

cdr3_nt: TGTGCCAGCAGTGACCTCACTTCGGGAAAAGTGGATTCACCCCTCCACTTT
cdr3_aa: CASSDLTSGKVDSPLHF
clone_size: few
v_call: TRBV6-4
d_call: -
j_call: TRBJ1-6

cdr3_nt: TGTGCCAGCAGTTACAGGATAAAGTACGAGCAGTACTTC
cdr3_aa: CASSYRIKYEQYF
clone_size: few
v_call: TRBV6-5
d_call: -
j_call: TRBJ2-7

cdr3_nt: TGTGCCAGCAGCTACCGAGCTAGCGGGTCACCGGGAGATACGCAGTATTTT
cdr3_aa: CASSYRASGSPGDTQYF
clone_size: -
v_call: TRBV13
d_call: TRBD2
j_call: TRBJ2-3

cdr3_nt: TGTGCCAGCTCAGGGCAGCGGAACTATGGCTACACCTTC
cdr3_aa: CASSGQRNYGYTF
clone_size: few
v_call: TRBV18
d_call: -
j_call: TRBJ1-2

cdr3_nt: TGTGCCAGCAGCCAACGCCCCAATGAGCAGTTCTTC
cdr3_aa: CASSQRPNEQFF
clone_size: few
v_call: TRBV7-3
d_call: -
j_call: TRBJ2-1

cdr3_nt: TGTGCCACCCTGGGAGACAGGGGCAGTGGCTACACCTTC
cdr3_aa: CATLGDRGSGYTF
clone_size: many
v_call: TRBV24-1
d_call: TRBD1
j_call: TRBJ1-2

cdr3_nt: TGTGCCAGCAGCTTAGTACAGGGGGCGTCTTATGGCTACACCTTC
cdr3_aa: CASSLVQGASYGYTF
clone_size: -
v_call: TRBV7-2
d_call: TRBD1
j_call: TRBJ1-2

cdr3_nt: TGCAGCGTTACAGGGGTTTCCGCTGAAGCTTTCTTT
cdr3_aa: CSVTGVSAEAFF
clone_size: few
v_call: TRBV29-1
d_call: TRBD1
j_call: TRBJ1-1

cdr3_nt: TGTGCCAGCAGCTCCGGGACAGGGGTTGGTGAGCAGTTCTTC
cdr3_aa: CASSSGTGVGEQFF
clone_size: -
v_call: TRBV12-3/TRBV12-4
d_call: TRBD1
j_call: TRBJ2-1

cdr3_nt: TGCGCCAGCAGCTGGACGCAGGGGGCTAACTATGGCTACACCTTC
cdr3_aa: CASSWTQGANYGYTF
clone_size: many
v_call: TRBV5-1
d_call: TRBD1
j_call: TRBJ1-2

cdr3_nt: TGCGCCAGCATGGGCACCGGGGAGCTGTTTTTT
cdr3_aa: CASMGTGELFF
clone_size: -
v_call: TRBV5-1
d_call: -
j_call: TRBJ2-2

cdr3_nt: TGTGCCAGCAGCCACTTAGCGGGGCCTTCTGATGAGCAGTTCTTC
cdr3_aa: CASSHLAGPSDEQFF
clone_size: few
v_call: TRBV12-3/TRBV12-4
d_call: TRBD2
j_call: TRBJ2-1

cdr3_nt: TGTGCCAGCAGCCCGGCTAGCGGCTACGAGCAGTACTTC
cdr3_aa: CASSPASGYEQYF
clone_size: -
v_call: TRBV7-2
d_call: TRBD2
j_call: TRBJ2-7

cdr3_nt: TGTGCCAGCAGTAGGGATCCCAGCCAGCCCCAGCATTTT
cdr3_aa: CASSRDPSQPQHF
clone_size: few
v_call: TRBV6-1
d_call: -
j_call: TRBJ1-5

cdr3_nt: TGTGCCAGCAGTTGGCGTCAGGGGCCCCGTACCGAAAAACTGTTTTTT
cdr3_aa: CASSWRQGPRTEKLFF
clone_size: few
v_call: TRBV12-3/TRBV12-4
d_call: -
j_call: TRBJ1-4

cdr3_nt: TGTGCCAGCAGCTTATCGGCGGGGAGCACTGAAGCTTTCTTT
cdr3_aa: CASSLSAGSTEAFF
clone_size: -
v_call: TRBV7-2
d_call: -
j_call: TRBJ1-1

cdr3_nt: TGCGCCAGCAGCCAAGATTTTCGGGATACGCAGTATTTT
cdr3_aa: CASSQDFRDTQYF
clone_size: -
v_call: TRBV4-1
d_call: -
j_call: TRBJ2-3

cdr3_nt: TGTGCCTGGAGCGAAGGGGAGACTGAAGCTTTCTTT
cdr3_aa: CAWSEGETEAFF
clone_size: few
v_call: TRBV30
d_call: -
j_call: TRBJ1-1

cdr3_nt: TGTGCCAGCAGCCCGAGCGCAGCTAACTATGGCTACACCTTC
cdr3_aa: CASSPSAANYGYTF
clone_size: few
v_call: TRBV28
d_call: -
j_call: TRBJ1-2

cdr3_nt: TGTGCCACCTCGACAGCCTTCGCGAACACCGGGGAGCTGTTTTTT
cdr3_aa: CATSTAFANTGELFF
clone_size: few
v_call: TRBV10-3
d_call: -
j_call: TRBJ2-2

cdr3_nt: TGTGCCAGCAGTGAATCCGGGGACTCTGGGGCCAACGTCCTGACTTTC
cdr3_aa: CASSESGDSGANVLTF
clone_size: -
v_call: TRBV6-1
d_call: -
j_call: TRBJ2-6

cdr3_nt: TGTGCCAGCAGTACCCCAGGGAGGGAGGGAACTGAAGCTTTCTTT
cdr3_aa: CASSTPGREGTEAFF
clone_size: -
v_call: TRBV28
d_call: -
j_call: TRBJ1-1

cdr3_nt: TGTGCCAGCAGCGTAGGTTCCGGGGGCGCGGTCACTGAAGCTTTCTTT
cdr3_aa: CASSVGSGGAVTEAFF
clone_size: many
v_call: TRBV9
d_call: -
j_call: TRBJ1-1

cdr3_nt: TGCAGTGCTAGAGACCAAACAGGGGGAGGCACTGAAGCTTTCTTT
cdr3_aa: CSARDQTGGGTEAFF
clone_size: many
v_call: TRBV20-1
d_call: TRBD1
j_call: TRBJ1-1

cdr3_nt: TGTGCCAGCAGCGAGGCACCCCGCACAGATACGCAGTATTTT
cdr3_aa: CASSEAPRTDTQYF
clone_size: -
v_call: TRBV9
d_call: -
j_call: TRBJ2-3

cdr3_nt: TGTGCCAGCAGTGAAATCCGCGGGAGGGATACGCAGTATTTT
cdr3_aa: CASSEIRGRDTQYF
clone_size: -
v_call: TRBV25-1
d_call: TRBD2
j_call: TRBJ2-3

cdr3_nt: TGTGCCAGCAGCCAAGTTTTAGTGACTCACAATCAGCCCCAGCATTTT
cdr3_aa: CASSQVLVTHNQPQHF
clone_size: few
v_call: TRBV4-2
d_call: -
j_call: TRBJ1-5

cdr3_nt: TGTGCCAGCAGAGAGACTAGCGGGAGTTACAATGAGCAGTTCTTC
cdr3_aa: CASRETSGSYNEQFF
clone_size: many
v_call: TRBV12-3/TRBV12-4
d_call: TRBD2
j_call: TRBJ2-1

cdr3_nt: TGTGCCAGTAGTCCCCGAGGAGGGGATAATTCACCCCTCCACTTT
cdr3_aa: CASSPRGGDNSPLHF
clone_size: -
v_call: TRBV19
d_call: -
j_call: TRBJ1-6

cdr3_nt: TGTGCCAGCAGCGTGGGACAGGGCACGGGAAACACCATATATTTT
cdr3_aa: CASSVGQGTGNTIYF
clone_size: few
v_call: TRBV9
d_call: TRBD1
j_call: TRBJ1-3

cdr3_nt: TGTGCCAGCTCCTCCGGGACAGGGATACTCCTCGAGCAGTACTTC
cdr3_aa: CASSSGTGILLEQYF
clone_size: few
v_call: TRBV18
d_call: TRBD1
j_call: TRBJ2-7

cdr3_nt: TGTGCCAGCACCCAGACAGGGTCACACACTGAAGCTTTCTTT
cdr3_aa: CASTQTGSHTEAFF
clone_size: few
v_call: TRBV2
d_call: TRBD1
j_call: TRBJ1-1

cdr3_nt: TGTGCCATCCGATCGGCAGGCTATATGAACACTGAAGCTTTCTTT
cdr3_aa: CAIRSAGYMNTEAFF
clone_size: few
v_call: TRBV10-3
d_call: -
j_call: TRBJ1-1

cdr3_nt: TGTGCCAGCAGCCAAGAAGATTTCGGGGCTGGTGACAATCAGCCCCAGCATTTT
cdr3_aa: CASSQEDFGAGDNQPQHF
clone_size: few
v_call: TRBV4-2
d_call: -
j_call: TRBJ1-5

cdr3_nt: TGTGCCAGCAGCCCGGAGGGGGCTTACTATGGCTACACCTTC
cdr3_aa: CASSPEGAYYGYTF
clone_size: many
v_call: TRBV7-9
d_call: TRBD1
j_call: TRBJ1-2

cdr3_nt: TGCGCCAGCAGCCAAGATAGGCTCTGGAACACCATATATTTT
cdr3_aa: CASSQDRLWNTIYF
clone_size: few
v_call: TRBV4-1
d_call: -
j_call: TRBJ1-3

cdr3_nt: TGTGCCAGCAGTAAGAGAGGGACAGGGATGGACTTCTTT
cdr3_aa: CASSKRGTGMDFF
clone_size: -
v_call: TRBV7-9
d_call: TRBD1
j_call: TRBJ1-1

cdr3_nt: TGCGCCAGCAGCCAAGACAGGGGAATCGGGGAGCTGTTTTTT
cdr3_aa: CASSQDRGIGELFF
clone_size: -
v_call: TRBV4-3
d_call: -
j_call: TRBJ2-2

cdr3_nt: TGTGCCAGCAGCTTAGCGTACGGTGATGAGCAGTTCTTC
cdr3_aa: CASSLAYGDEQFF
clone_size: few
v_call: TRBV7-9
d_call: -
j_call: TRBJ2-1

cdr3_nt: TGTGCCAGTAGTGTCCGACAGGGGGTGGATTCACCCCTCCACTTT
cdr3_aa: CASSVRQGVDSPLHF
clone_size: -
v_call: TRBV19
d_call: TRBD1
j_call: TRBJ1-6